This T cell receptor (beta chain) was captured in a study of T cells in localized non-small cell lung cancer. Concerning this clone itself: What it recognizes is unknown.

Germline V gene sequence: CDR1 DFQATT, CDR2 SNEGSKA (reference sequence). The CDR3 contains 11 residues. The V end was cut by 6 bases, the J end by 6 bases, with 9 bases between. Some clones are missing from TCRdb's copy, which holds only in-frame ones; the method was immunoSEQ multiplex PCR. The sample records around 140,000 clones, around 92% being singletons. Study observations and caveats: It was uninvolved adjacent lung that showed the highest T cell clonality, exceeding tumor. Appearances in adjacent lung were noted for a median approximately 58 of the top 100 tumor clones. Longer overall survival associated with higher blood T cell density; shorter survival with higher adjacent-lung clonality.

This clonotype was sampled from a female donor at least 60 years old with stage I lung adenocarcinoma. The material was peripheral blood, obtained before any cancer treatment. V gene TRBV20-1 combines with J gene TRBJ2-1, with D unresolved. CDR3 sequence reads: CSATVGNEQFF. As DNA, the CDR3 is TGCAGTGCGACGGTCGGCAATGAGCAGTTCTTC.